Below, 3 T cell receptor beta chains from the same sample are listed, as sequenced in a study of radiation and T cells in renal cell carcinoma. Only in-frame clones appear in the TCRdb table, and some are missing; sequencing was by immunoSEQ multiplex PCR. The table lists 130,000 or so clones, around 78% of them singletons. The time point: baseline pretreatment blood. Treatment described: 15 Gy SBRT to primary tumor, nephrectomy 4 weeks later. The source was blood, collected from a patient whose treatment included radiotherapy and nephrectomy. These receptors were collected from a woman aged 50 to 60 with renal cell carcinoma.

The chain combines TRBV18 with TRBJ1-4; the match to TRBD1 covers 9 bases. The CDR3 spans 14 residues. J gave up 4 bases and V 6 bases, and 3 bases lay outside the gene matches. The germline gives CDR1 KGHSH, CDR2 LQKENI. CDR3 sequence (DNA): TGTGCCAGCTCCTGGACAGGGGTTAATGAAAAACTGTTTTTT. The encoded protein is CASSWTGVNEKLFF.

The V call is TRBV7-3, the J call TRBJ2-5; D remains unclear. Germline V gene lookup returns CDR1 SGHTA and CDR2 FQGTGA. V lost 2 bases and J lost 2, with 9 bases in between. The CDR3 contains 14 residues. The CDR3 DNA sequence: TGTGCCAGCAGCTTAGGGTTTTCTCAAGAGACCCAGTACTTC. Translating gives CASSLGFSQETQYF.

This sequence joins TRBV28 and TRBJ2-2, with TRBD2 as a possible D gene (6 bases). Per germline, CDR1 MDHEN and CDR2 SYDVKM. Trimming left V 11 bases short and J 2 bases short, with 12 bases between. This CDR3 comprises 13 residues. Here the CDR3 reads CAHGSQNTGELFF. DNA for the CDR3: TGTGCCCACGGGAGCCAAAACACCGGGGAGCTGTTTTTT. Looking up the rest from reference TRBV28 and TRBJ2-2 gives the full variable domain: DVKVTQSSRYLVKRTGEKVFLECVQDMDHENMFWYRQDPGLGLRLIYFSYDVKMKEKGDIPEGYSVSREKKERFSLILESASTNQTSMYLCAHGSQNTGELFFGEGSRLTVL.